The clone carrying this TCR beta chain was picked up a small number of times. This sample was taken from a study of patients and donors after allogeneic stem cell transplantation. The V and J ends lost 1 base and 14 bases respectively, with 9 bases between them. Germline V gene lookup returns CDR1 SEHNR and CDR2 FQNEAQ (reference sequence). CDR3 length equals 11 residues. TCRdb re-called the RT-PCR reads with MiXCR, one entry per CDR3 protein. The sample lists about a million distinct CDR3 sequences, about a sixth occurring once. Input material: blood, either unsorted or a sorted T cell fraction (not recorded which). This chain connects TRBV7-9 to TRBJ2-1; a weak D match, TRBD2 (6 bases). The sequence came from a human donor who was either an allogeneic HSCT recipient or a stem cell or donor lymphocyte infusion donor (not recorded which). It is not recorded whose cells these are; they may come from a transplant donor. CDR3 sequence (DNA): TGTGCCAGCAGCTTAGGGGACTGGGAGTTCTTC. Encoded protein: CASSLGDWEFF.